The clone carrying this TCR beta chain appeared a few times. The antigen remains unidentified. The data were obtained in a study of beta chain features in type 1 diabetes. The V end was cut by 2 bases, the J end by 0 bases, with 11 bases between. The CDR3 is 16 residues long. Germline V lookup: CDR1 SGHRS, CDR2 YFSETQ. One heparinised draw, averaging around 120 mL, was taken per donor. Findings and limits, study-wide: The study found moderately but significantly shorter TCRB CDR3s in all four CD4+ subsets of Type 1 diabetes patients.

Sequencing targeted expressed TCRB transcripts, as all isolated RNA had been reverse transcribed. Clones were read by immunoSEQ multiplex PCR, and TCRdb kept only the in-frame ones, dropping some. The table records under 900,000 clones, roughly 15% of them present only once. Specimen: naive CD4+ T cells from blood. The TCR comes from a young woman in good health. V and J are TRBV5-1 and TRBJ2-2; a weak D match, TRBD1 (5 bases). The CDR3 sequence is CASSLGHASNTGELFF. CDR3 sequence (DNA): TGCGCCAGCAGCTTAGGACACGCGTCGAACACCGGGGAGCTGTTTTTT. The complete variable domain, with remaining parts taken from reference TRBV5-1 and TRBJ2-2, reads KAGVTQTPRYLIKTRGQQVTLSCSPISGHRSVSWYQQTPGQGLQFLFEYFSETQRNKGNFPGRFSGRQFSNSRSEMNVSTLELGDSALYLCASSLGHASNTGELFFGEGSRLTVL.